These T cell receptor beta chains were read from a single sample in a study of cytomegalovirus exposure and HLA in healthy donors. Some clones are missing from TCRdb's copy, which holds only in-frame ones; the method was immunoSEQ multiplex PCR. The table includes fewer than 130,000 clones, 65% to 85% detected once. Input material: PBMCs. These receptors came from a man aged 25 to 45 in good health and CMV-seropositive. Each CDR3 is given with its conserved first and last residue. The order of the fields is J gene, clone size, V gene, D gene, CDR3 length, CDR3 DNA, CDR3 protein. A D gene is named only where the DNA matches it firmly. The listing skips clone size in some rows; elsewhere it reads once, few, many or a size class.

j_call: TRBJ2-7; clone_size: -; v_call: TRBV7-9; d_call: -; cdr3_length: 15; cdr3_nt: TGTGCCAGCAGCCAAGATTCAGGGGCTTCCTACGAGCAGTACTTC; cdr3_aa: CASSQDSGASYEQYF
j_call: TRBJ1-2; clone_size: -; v_call: TRBV25-1; d_call: -; cdr3_length: 15; cdr3_nt: TGTGCCAGCAGTGGATGGACAGAAGCTAACTATGGCTACACCTTC; cdr3_aa: CASSGWTEANYGYTF
j_call: TRBJ1-2; clone_size: -; v_call: TRBV27; d_call: TRBD1; cdr3_length: 16; cdr3_nt: TGTGCCAGCAGTGATGACCCGACAGGGGAAGTTTATGGCTACACCTTC; cdr3_aa: CASSDDPTGEVYGYTF
j_call: TRBJ2-7; clone_size: -; v_call: TRBV4-2; d_call: TRBD2; cdr3_length: 15; cdr3_nt: TGTGCCAGCAGCCCGGGGACTAGCGGGCTCTACGAGCAGTACTTC; cdr3_aa: CASSPGTSGLYEQYF
j_call: TRBJ1-2; clone_size: once; v_call: TRBV21-1; d_call: -; cdr3_length: 15; cdr3_nt: TGTGCCAGCAGCAAAAACAGGCTAACTACGGGTGGCTACACCTTC; cdr3_aa: CASSKNRLTTGGYTF
j_call: TRBJ2-5; clone_size: -; v_call: TRBV4-3; d_call: TRBD2; cdr3_length: 17; cdr3_nt: TGCGCCAGCAGCCAATCCGGACTAGCGGGGGTTCCGGAGACCCAGTACTTC; cdr3_aa: CASSQSGLAGVPETQYF
j_call: TRBJ2-7; clone_size: -; v_call: TRBV6-5; d_call: -; cdr3_length: 13; cdr3_nt: TGTGCCAGCAGTTACGGTGTCTCCTACGAGCAGTACTTC; cdr3_aa: CASSYGVSYEQYF
j_call: TRBJ2-7; clone_size: -; v_call: TRBV7-3; d_call: -; cdr3_length: 18; cdr3_nt: TGTGCCAGCAGCGCTTTCGTCTCGTGGACACCTTCGACCTACGAGCAGTACTTC; cdr3_aa: CASSAFVSWTPSTYEQYF
j_call: TRBJ2-5; clone_size: -; v_call: TRBV7-2; d_call: TRBD2; cdr3_length: 17; cdr3_nt: TGTGCCAGCAGCTTATGGCGGACTAGCGGGGGCCAAGAGACCCAGTACTTC; cdr3_aa: CASSLWRTSGGQETQYF
j_call: TRBJ1-1; clone_size: -; v_call: TRBV28; d_call: TRBD1; cdr3_length: 14; cdr3_nt: TGTGCCAGCAGCCCAGGGGGCGAGGACACTGAAGCTTTCTTT; cdr3_aa: CASSPGGEDTEAFF
j_call: TRBJ2-2; clone_size: -; v_call: TRBV27; d_call: -; cdr3_length: 14; cdr3_nt: TGTGCCAGCAGGGATCAGGGTGACACCGGGGAGCTGTTTTTT; cdr3_aa: CASRDQGDTGELFF
j_call: TRBJ1-1; clone_size: few; v_call: TRBV7-9; d_call: TRBD1; cdr3_length: 13; cdr3_nt: TGTGCCAGCAGCTTAGATCCGGGACAGAAAGCTTTCTTT; cdr3_aa: CASSLDPGQKAFF
j_call: TRBJ2-1; clone_size: -; v_call: TRBV2; d_call: -; cdr3_length: 15; cdr3_nt: TGTGCCAGCAGTGACTCCCGGGGCTCCTACAATGAGCAGTTCTTC; cdr3_aa: CASSDSRGSYNEQFF
j_call: TRBJ1-2; clone_size: -; v_call: TRBV5-4; d_call: TRBD1; cdr3_length: 13; cdr3_nt: TGTGCCAGCACCTCTGGACAGGGAAAAGGCTACACCTTC; cdr3_aa: CASTSGQGKGYTF
j_call: TRBJ1-2; clone_size: -; v_call: TRBV18; d_call: -; cdr3_length: 15; cdr3_nt: TGTGCCAGCTCACCGGCCGGCAGGGAGGCCTATGGCTACACCTTC; cdr3_aa: CASSPAGREAYGYTF
j_call: TRBJ1-1; clone_size: few; v_call: TRBV7-9; d_call: TRBD1; cdr3_length: 14; cdr3_nt: TGTGCCAGCAGCCTTACAGGGGGCAACACTGAAGCTTTCTTT; cdr3_aa: CASSLTGGNTEAFF
j_call: TRBJ2-7; clone_size: once; v_call: TRBV21-1; d_call: -; cdr3_length: 17; cdr3_nt: TGTGCCAGCAGCAAAGCGCGAGACACGTTCTTCTCCTACGAGCAGTACTTC; cdr3_aa: CASSKARDTFFSYEQYF
j_call: TRBJ2-1; clone_size: -; v_call: TRBV6-1; d_call: TRBD2; cdr3_length: 18; cdr3_nt: TGTGCCAGCAGTGAAGTTCCGCGAGCAGCGGGGGTCCTCAATGAGCAGTTCTTC; cdr3_aa: CASSEVPRAAGVLNEQFF
j_call: TRBJ2-6; clone_size: -; v_call: TRBV7-2; d_call: -; cdr3_length: 15; cdr3_nt: TGTGCCAGCAGCAAAACAGGGAATGGGGCCAACGTCCTGACTTTC; cdr3_aa: CASSKTGNGANVLTF
j_call: TRBJ2-5; clone_size: once; v_call: TRBV5-1; d_call: TRBD1; cdr3_length: 15; cdr3_nt: TGCGCCAGCGGAGAACAGGGGGCGGTGGAAGAGACCCAGTACTTC; cdr3_aa: CASGEQGAVEETQYF
j_call: TRBJ1-1; clone_size: -; v_call: TRBV7-8; d_call: -; cdr3_length: 16; cdr3_nt: TGTGCCAGCAGCCCACTTCCGGGAGGGAGGGGCACTGAAGCTTTCTTT; cdr3_aa: CASSPLPGGRGTEAFF
j_call: TRBJ1-2; clone_size: -; v_call: TRBV2; d_call: -; cdr3_length: 14; cdr3_nt: TGTGCCAGCAGTGAAGACGGGAGATACTATGGCTACACCTTC; cdr3_aa: CASSEDGRYYGYTF
j_call: TRBJ2-2; clone_size: -; v_call: TRBV7-2; d_call: -; cdr3_length: 16; cdr3_nt: TGTGCCAGCAGCTTATTGGGGGCAGCGAACACCGGGGAGCTGTTTTTT; cdr3_aa: CASSLLGAANTGELFF
j_call: TRBJ1-5; clone_size: -; v_call: TRBV19; d_call: TRBD1; cdr3_length: 17; cdr3_nt: TGTGCCAGTAGTATCGGACAGGACCTCTATAGCAATCAGCCCCAGCATTTT; cdr3_aa: CASSIGQDLYSNQPQHF
j_call: TRBJ1-2; clone_size: -; v_call: TRBV6-5; d_call: TRBD1; cdr3_length: 13; cdr3_nt: TGTGCCAGCTCGCCTGGGACAGGGCATGGCTACACCTTC; cdr3_aa: CASSPGTGHGYTF
j_call: TRBJ2-7; clone_size: few; v_call: TRBV4-1; d_call: -; cdr3_length: 15; cdr3_nt: TGCGCCAGCAGCCAAGATCCAGGGCGAGGCTACGAGCAGTACTTC; cdr3_aa: CASSQDPGRGYEQYF
j_call: TRBJ2-4; clone_size: -; v_call: TRBV23-1; d_call: TRBD2; cdr3_length: 19; cdr3_nt: TGCGCCAGCCCCCAACTACCGGCTAGCGGGGGGGGTTACAAAAACATTCAGTACTTC; cdr3_aa: CASPQLPASGGGYKNIQYF
j_call: TRBJ2-2; clone_size: -; v_call: TRBV5-1; d_call: TRBD1; cdr3_length: 15; cdr3_nt: TGCGCCAGCAGCAACGGACAGGGTTTCGCCGGGGAGCTGTTTTTT; cdr3_aa: CASSNGQGFAGELFF
j_call: TRBJ1-1; clone_size: -; v_call: TRBV7-2; d_call: -; cdr3_length: 16; cdr3_nt: TGTGCCAGCAGCTTAGCGCAAGACTTAAGGAGCACTGAAGCTTTCTTT; cdr3_aa: CASSLAQDLRSTEAFF
j_call: TRBJ1-6; clone_size: -; v_call: TRBV2; d_call: -; cdr3_length: 16; cdr3_nt: TGTGCCAGCAGTGAAGCGCCGGGAGGGAATAATTCACCCCTCCACTTT; cdr3_aa: CASSEAPGGNNSPLHF
j_call: TRBJ1-2; clone_size: -; v_call: TRBV4-3; d_call: TRBD1; cdr3_length: 16; cdr3_nt: TGCGCCAGCAGCCAAGACCACGGGACAGACGGCCATGGCTACACCTTC; cdr3_aa: CASSQDHGTDGHGYTF
j_call: TRBJ1-1; clone_size: -; v_call: TRBV27; d_call: TRBD1; cdr3_length: 14; cdr3_nt: TGTGCCAGCGTTCGCTTACAGGGGACCACTGAAGCTTTCTTT; cdr3_aa: CASVRLQGTTEAFF
j_call: TRBJ2-3; clone_size: -; v_call: TRBV13; d_call: -; cdr3_length: 12; cdr3_nt: TGTGCCAGCAGCCCTTTAAAAGATACGCAGTATTTT; cdr3_aa: CASSPLKDTQYF
j_call: TRBJ2-1; clone_size: -; v_call: TRBV10-3; d_call: TRBD2; cdr3_length: 14; cdr3_nt: TGTGCCATCAGTGAGGCTAGCGGGGACAATGAGCAGTTCTTC; cdr3_aa: CAISEASGDNEQFF
j_call: TRBJ1-6; clone_size: -; v_call: TRBV19; d_call: TRBD1; cdr3_length: 15; cdr3_nt: TGTGCCAGTAGTATGCTAACAGGGGTGGCTTCACCCCTCCACTTT; cdr3_aa: CASSMLTGVASPLHF
j_call: TRBJ1-2; clone_size: -; v_call: TRBV19; d_call: TRBD1; cdr3_length: 13; cdr3_nt: TGTGCCAGTAGTAGAGACAGGGCGGAAGGCTACACCTTC; cdr3_aa: CASSRDRAEGYTF
j_call: TRBJ2-2; clone_size: -; v_call: TRBV4-3; d_call: -; cdr3_length: 15; cdr3_nt: TGCGCCAGCAGCCCGAGTGGGGGCGGAACCGGGGAGCTGTTTTTT; cdr3_aa: CASSPSGGGTGELFF
j_call: TRBJ2-2; clone_size: -; v_call: TRBV5-4; d_call: -; cdr3_length: 14; cdr3_nt: TGTGCCAGCAGCACAGGTCTGAACACCGGGGAGCTGTTTTTT; cdr3_aa: CASSTGLNTGELFF
j_call: TRBJ2-7; clone_size: -; v_call: TRBV19; d_call: -; cdr3_length: 13; cdr3_nt: TGTGCCAGTAGTATCTATCTAGATTACGAGCAGTACTTC; cdr3_aa: CASSIYLDYEQYF
j_call: TRBJ1-4; clone_size: -; v_call: TRBV18; d_call: -; cdr3_length: 13; cdr3_nt: TGTGCCAGCTCACCCCCAGGGGATGAAAAACTGTTTTTT; cdr3_aa: CASSPPGDEKLFF
j_call: TRBJ2-1; clone_size: -; v_call: TRBV6-1; d_call: TRBD1; cdr3_length: 19; cdr3_nt: TGTGCCAGCAGTGAATACAACTTGCCGGGACAGGGGGCTGGGAATGAGCAGTTCTTC; cdr3_aa: CASSEYNLPGQGAGNEQFF
j_call: TRBJ1-6; clone_size: once; v_call: TRBV7-3; d_call: -; cdr3_length: 13; cdr3_nt: TGTGCCAGCAGCGTGACAAGTAATTCACCCCTCCACTTT; cdr3_aa: CASSVTSNSPLHF
j_call: TRBJ2-7; clone_size: -; v_call: TRBV18; d_call: -; cdr3_length: 13; cdr3_nt: TGTGCCAGCTCACCACCGAGCTCCTACGAGCAGTACTTC; cdr3_aa: CASSPPSSYEQYF
j_call: TRBJ1-6; clone_size: -; v_call: TRBV6-1; d_call: -; cdr3_length: 12; cdr3_nt: TGTGCCAGCAGTGATACGCGGTGGGCCCTCCACTTT; cdr3_aa: CASSDTRWALHF
j_call: TRBJ2-7; clone_size: -; v_call: TRBV9; d_call: TRBD2; cdr3_length: 15; cdr3_nt: TGTGCCAGCAGCGTAGCGCCTAGCGGGGGATACGAGCAGTACTTC; cdr3_aa: CASSVAPSGGYEQYF
j_call: TRBJ2-3; clone_size: -; v_call: TRBV27; d_call: -; cdr3_length: 12; cdr3_nt: TGTGCCAGCAGTTTGGGGCCAGATACGCAGTATTTT; cdr3_aa: CASSLGPDTQYF
j_call: TRBJ1-3; clone_size: -; v_call: TRBV4-2; d_call: TRBD1; cdr3_length: 14; cdr3_nt: TGTGCCAGCAGCCAGACAGGGGGCAGGGACACCATATATTTT; cdr3_aa: CASSQTGGRDTIYF